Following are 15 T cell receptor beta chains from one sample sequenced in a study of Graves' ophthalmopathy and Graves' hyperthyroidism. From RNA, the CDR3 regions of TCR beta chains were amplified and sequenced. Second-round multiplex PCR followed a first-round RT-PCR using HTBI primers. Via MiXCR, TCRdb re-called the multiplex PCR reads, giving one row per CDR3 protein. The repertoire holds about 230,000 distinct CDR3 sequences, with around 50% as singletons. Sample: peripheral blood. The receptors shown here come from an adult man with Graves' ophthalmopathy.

CDR3: CASSQDMSGGETQYF. The CDR3 region has the DNA TGTGCCAGCAGCCAAGATATGTCAGGGGGAGAGACCCAGTACTTC. The rearrangement uses TRBV3-1 and TRBJ2-5; 7 bases agree with TRBD1. The V and J ends lost 0 bases and 4 bases, in that order; junction bases with no gene match: 5. Germline CDR1 is LGHDT and CDR2 is YNNKEL (reference sequence). CDR3 length: 15 residues.

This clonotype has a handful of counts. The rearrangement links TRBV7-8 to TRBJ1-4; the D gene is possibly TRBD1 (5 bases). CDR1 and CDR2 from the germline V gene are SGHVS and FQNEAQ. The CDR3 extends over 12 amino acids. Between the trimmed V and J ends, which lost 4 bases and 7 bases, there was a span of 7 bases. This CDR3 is CASSWDGEKLFF. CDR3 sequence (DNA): TGTGCCAGCAGCTGGGACGGTGAAAAACTGTTTTTT. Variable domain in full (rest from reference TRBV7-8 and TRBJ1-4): GAGVSQSPRYKVAKRGQDVALRCDPISGHVSLFWYQQALGQGPEFLTYFQNEAQLDKSGLPSDRFFAERPEGSVSTLKIQRTQQEDSAVYLCASSWDGEKLFFGSGTQLSVL.

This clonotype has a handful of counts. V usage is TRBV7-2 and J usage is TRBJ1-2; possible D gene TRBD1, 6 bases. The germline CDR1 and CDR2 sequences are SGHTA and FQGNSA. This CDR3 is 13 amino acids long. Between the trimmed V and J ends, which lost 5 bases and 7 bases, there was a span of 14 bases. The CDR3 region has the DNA TGTGCCAGCAGCCCTCCACAGGGCGTTGGCTACACCTTC. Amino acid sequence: CASSPPQGVGYTF.

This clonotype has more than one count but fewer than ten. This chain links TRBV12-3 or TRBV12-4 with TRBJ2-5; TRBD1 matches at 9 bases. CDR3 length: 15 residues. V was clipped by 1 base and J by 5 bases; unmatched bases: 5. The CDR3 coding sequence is TGTGCCAGCAGTTTAGACAGGGGGCTAGCTGAGACCCAGTACTTC. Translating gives CASSLDRGLAETQYF.

The CDR3 DNA reads TGTGCCAGCAGCCCTCATGACCACCAGGGTTGGGGCTACACCTTC. It encodes CASSPHDHQGWGYTF. The gene calls are TRBV7-2 and TRBJ1-2, with a possible D match to TRBD1 (5 bases). The CDR3 is made up of 15 amino acids. V was cut by 5 bases and J by 8 bases, with 21 bases left in between. CDR1 is SGHTA, CDR2 FQGNSA, per germline.

The CDR3 protein is CASSIQGTNTGELFF. The CDR3 DNA is TGTGCCAGTAGTATACAGGGTACGAACACCGGGGAGCTGTTTTTT. The chain combines TRBV19 with TRBJ2-2, with D possibly TRBD1 on 5 matching bases. Germline V gene sequence: CDR1 LNHDA, CDR2 SQIVND (reference sequence). Trimming stripped 2 bases from V and 0 bases from J, with 7 bases between. This CDR3 is built from 15 residues.

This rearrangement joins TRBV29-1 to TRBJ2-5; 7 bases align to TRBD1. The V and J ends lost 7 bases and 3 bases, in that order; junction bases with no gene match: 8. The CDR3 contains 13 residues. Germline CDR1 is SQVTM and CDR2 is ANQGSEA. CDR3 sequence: CSGKTGPKETQYF. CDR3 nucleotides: TGCAGCGGGAAGACAGGGCCAAAAGAGACCCAGTACTTC.

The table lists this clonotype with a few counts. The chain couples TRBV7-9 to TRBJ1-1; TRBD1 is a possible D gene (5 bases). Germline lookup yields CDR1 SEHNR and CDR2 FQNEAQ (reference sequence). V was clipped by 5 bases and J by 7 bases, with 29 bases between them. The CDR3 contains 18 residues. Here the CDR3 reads CASSPRDPARQERGEAFF. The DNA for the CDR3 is TGTGCCAGCAGCCCTCGGGACCCTGCCAGGCAAGAACGTGGTGAAGCTTTCTTT.

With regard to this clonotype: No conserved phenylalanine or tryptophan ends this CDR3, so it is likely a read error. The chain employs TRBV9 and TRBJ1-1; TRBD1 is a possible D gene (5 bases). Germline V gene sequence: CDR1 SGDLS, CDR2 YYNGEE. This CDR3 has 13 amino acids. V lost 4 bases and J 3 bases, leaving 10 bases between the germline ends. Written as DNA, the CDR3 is TGTGCCAGCAGCCCCAGGGTTGACACTGAAGCTTTCCTT. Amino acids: CASSPRVDTEAFL.

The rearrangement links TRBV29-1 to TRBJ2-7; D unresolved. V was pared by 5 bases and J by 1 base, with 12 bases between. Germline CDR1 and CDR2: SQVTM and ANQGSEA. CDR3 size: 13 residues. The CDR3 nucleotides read TGCAGCGTTCATCTAAGTGAGTCCTACGAGCAGTACTTC. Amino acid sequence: CSVHLSESYEQYF.

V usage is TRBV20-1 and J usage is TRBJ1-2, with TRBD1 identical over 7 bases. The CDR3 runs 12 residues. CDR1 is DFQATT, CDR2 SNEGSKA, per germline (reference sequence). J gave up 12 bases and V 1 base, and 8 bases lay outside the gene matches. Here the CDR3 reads CSARGQGEGHTF. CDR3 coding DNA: TGCAGTGCTAGAGGACAGGGAGAGGGCCACACCTTC.

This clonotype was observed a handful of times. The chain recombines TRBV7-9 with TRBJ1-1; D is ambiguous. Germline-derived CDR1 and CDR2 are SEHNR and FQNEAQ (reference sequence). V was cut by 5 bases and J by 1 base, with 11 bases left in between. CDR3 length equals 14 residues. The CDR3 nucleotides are TGTGCCAGCAGCCTGATGAGTGCGAACACTGAAGCTTTCTTT. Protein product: CASSLMSANTEAFF. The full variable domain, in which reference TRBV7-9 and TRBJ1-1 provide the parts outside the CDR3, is DTGVSQNPRHKITKRGQNVTFRCDPISEHNRLYWYRQTLGQGPEFLTYFQNEAQLEKSRLLSDRFSAERPKGSFSTLEIQRTEQGDSAMYLCASSLMSANTEAFFGQGTRLTVV.

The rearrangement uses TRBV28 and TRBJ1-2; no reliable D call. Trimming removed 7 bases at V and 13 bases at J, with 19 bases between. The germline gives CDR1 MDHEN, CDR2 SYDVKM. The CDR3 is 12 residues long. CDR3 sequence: CASKVPHVLPTF. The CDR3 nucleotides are TGTGCCAGCAAAGTGCCACACGTGTTGCCCACCTTC.

The CDR3 protein is CASSYLGTGGFYEQYF. For the CDR3, the DNA is TGTGCCAGCAGCTACCTCGGGACAGGGGGTTTCTACGAGCAGTACTTC. The V call is TRBV4-2, the J call TRBJ2-7, with 11 bases matching TRBD1. The V segment lost 5 bases and the J segment 3 bases; nucleotides outside the gene matches: 9. This CDR3 has 16 amino acids. Germline V gives CDR1 LGHNA, CDR2 YNFKEQ.

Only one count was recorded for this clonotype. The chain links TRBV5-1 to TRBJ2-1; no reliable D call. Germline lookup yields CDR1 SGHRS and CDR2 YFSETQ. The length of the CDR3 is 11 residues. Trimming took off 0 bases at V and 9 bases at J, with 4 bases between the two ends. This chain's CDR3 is CASSLDREQFF. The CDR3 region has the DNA TGCGCCAGCAGCTTGGACCGTGAGCAGTTCTTC.